This TCR beta chain is drawn from a study of cytomegalovirus exposure and HLA in healthy donors. Points on this clone: Its antigen is not identified. Other DNA sequences in this specimen translate into the identical CDR3.

CDR1 is MNHEY, CDR2 SMNVEV, per germline (reference sequence). V was trimmed by 3 bases and J by 5 bases, leaving 4 bases between them. The CDR3 is made up of 11 amino acids. 13 Jbeta primers and 60 Vbeta primers were used for the PCR. Data came from immunoSEQ multiplex PCR; TCRdb stores just in-frame clones and leaves some out. Of 150,000 to 200,000 clones detected, 79% appear once; the ten largest clones hold 3.5% to 5%. The study, taken as a whole, reports: In a later analysis, a missense DCLRE1C variant was linked to TCR beta V- and J-gene trimming. Rare sequences made up most TCRs, while some public TCRs were found in many donors.

The specimen sequenced was PBMCs. The TCR comes from a woman aged 25-40 years in good health and CMV-seropositive. The chain is built from TRBV27 and TRBJ2-5; D gene uncertain. CDR3 nucleotide sequence: TGTGCCAGCAGTTTTCGGGAGACCCAGTACTTC. Translation gives CASSFRETQYF.